Below are 13 T cell receptor beta chains sequenced from a single sample in a study of blood T cell repertoires in COVID-19. Generated by immunoSEQ multiplex PCR, the TCRdb table keeps only in-frame clones and is missing some. The sample gives about 380,000 clones, more than 75% of which show up once; less than 1.5% is in the top ten. The sequenced material came from PBMCs or T cells enriched from blood (not recorded which). The receptor source for this set is a woman aged 18-29 years who had recovered from COVID-19.

This chain connects TRBV29-1 to TRBJ2-5; 12 bases line up with TRBD2. The trim removed 6 bases at V and 4 bases at J, leaving 6 bases unmatched. CDR1 SQVTM and CDR2 ANQGSEA come from the germline V gene. CDR3 length equals 14 residues. CDR3 protein: CSVTLAGGGETQYF. DNA of the CDR3: TGCAGCGTGACCCTAGCGGGGGGGGGAGAGACCCAGTACTTC.

Concerning this clone itself: Other DNA sequences in this sample translate to the same CDR3. This chain joins TRBV6-1 and TRBJ1-3; D is unresolved. CDR3 length: 15 residues. Trimming removed 0 bases from V and 0 bases from J, with 6 bases in between. CDR1 and CDR2 from the germline V gene are MNHNS and SASEGT. CDR3 coding DNA: TGTGCCAGCAGTGAAGCTGCGGGCTCTGGAAACACCATATATTTT. It specifies CASSEAAGSGNTIYF.

The chain joins TRBV7-9 to TRBJ2-7, with 13 nucleotides matching TRBD2. The CDR3 extends over 15 amino acids. The V segment lost 7 bases and the J segment 5 bases; nucleotides outside the gene matches: 8. Germline V gene lookup returns CDR1 SEHNR and CDR2 FQNEAQ (reference sequence). The CDR3 region is CASNGLAGDHDEQYF. The CDR3, as DNA: TGTGCCAGCAACGGACTAGCGGGGGATCACGACGAGCAGTACTTC.

The V and J genes are TRBV5-6 and TRBJ1-5; 9 nucleotides match TRBD1. CDR1 and CDR2 from the germline V gene are SGHDT and YYEEEE. Trimming at V came to 3 bases and at J to 5 bases, leaving 9 bases not matched to a gene. This CDR3 has 16 amino acids. CDR3 in DNA: TGTGCCAGCAGCTCCGGGACAGGGATTTATCATCAGCCCCAGCATTTT. It is translated as CASSSGTGIYHQPQHF.

This chain links TRBV27 with TRBJ1-5; D gene ambiguous. Germline loops: CDR1 MNHEY, CDR2 SMNVEV (reference sequence). This CDR3 has 13 amino acids. The V and J ends lost 3 bases and 6 bases respectively, with 9 bases between them. The CDR3 reads CASSFGYSQPQHF. DNA of the CDR3: TGTGCCAGCAGTTTCGGTTATAGTCAGCCCCAGCATTTT.

V gene TRBV30 combines with J gene TRBJ1-2; D possibly corresponds to TRBD1 (5 bases). The germline gives CDR1 GTSNPN, CDR2 SVGIG (reference sequence). The CDR3 has 13 residues. V was cut by 2 bases and J by 3 bases, with 10 bases left in between. The CDR3 protein is CAWSRGGYYGYTF. CDR3 DNA sequence: TGTGCCTGGAGTCGGGGGGGATACTATGGCTACACCTTC.

The V gene is TRBV4-1, the J gene TRBJ1-1; 7 nucleotides align to TRBD1. Trimming took 1 base from V and 5 from J; bases not matched to a gene: 1. This CDR3 spans 13 amino acids. The V gene's germline CDR1 is MGHRA and CDR2 YSYEKL. The CDR3 DNA reads TGCGCCAGCAGCCAAGTACAGGGGACTGAAGCTTTCTTT. Amino acid sequence: CASSQVQGTEAFF.

This chain joins TRBV23-1 and TRBJ1-6; D ambiguous. TRBV23-1 is an ORF, with its function uncertain. This CDR3 comprises 16 residues. V lost 4 bases and J 10 bases, leaving 20 bases between the germline ends. This CDR3 is CASSRIKRAAGSPLHF. The DNA for the CDR3 is TGCGCCAGCAGTCGAATCAAGAGGGCAGCAGGCTCACCCCTCCACTTT.

This chain connects TRBV7-9 to TRBJ1-2, with D unclear. V shed 5 bases and J shed 1 base, with 23 bases lying between them. Looked up from germline, CDR1 is SEHNR and CDR2 is FQNEAQ (reference sequence). This CDR3 comprises 18 residues. CDR3 sequence (DNA): TGTGCCAGCAGCACACTGTACTATTCTGGAACCGATAACTATGGCTACACCTTC. Translated: CASSTLYYSGTDNYGYTF.

This clone is a singleton in its sample. This chain links TRBV4-1 with TRBJ2-7; D might be TRBD2 (5 bases). CDR1 MGHRA and CDR2 YSYEKL come from the germline V gene. The CDR3 has 13 residues. V lost 2 bases and J lost 7, with 12 bases in between. CDR3 DNA sequence: TGCGCCAGCAGCCAATTGGGGTCGGGGGAGCAGTACTTC. This sequence encodes CASSQLGSGEQYF.

V gene TRBV28 combines with J gene TRBJ2-6; possible D gene TRBD2, 5 bases. Deletions cut 6 bases from V and 0 bases from J, with 6 bases between. The CDR3 is 14 amino acids. The germline V gene encodes CDR1 MDHEN and CDR2 SYDVKM. DNA for the CDR3: TGTGCCAGCAGGGACTTCTCTGGGGCCAACGTCCTGACTTTC. As protein: CASRDFSGANVLTF.

A single count supports this clone. The J gene is TRBJ1-2, the V gene TRBV5-1; possible D gene TRBD1, 5 bases. Per the germline V gene, CDR1 is SGHRS and CDR2 is YFSETQ. The ends were cut back, 0 bases at V and 5 bases at J, with 11 bases in the middle. This CDR3 comprises 14 residues. Written as DNA, the CDR3 is TGCGCCAGCAGCTTGGGTCAGGGAAGGTATGGCTACACCTTC. Protein: CASSLGQGRYGYTF.

This chain connects TRBV11-3 to TRBJ2-7, with a weak D call TRBD1 (5 bases). The CDR3 has 15 amino acids. V lost 2 bases, J lost 5 bases, and 16 bases lay in between. Germline-derived CDR1 and CDR2 are SGHNT and YENEEA. In nucleotides, the CDR3 is TGTGCCAGCAGCTTAAATGGGGCAGGGCGAAACGAGCAGTACTTC. It encodes CASSLNGAGRNEQYF.